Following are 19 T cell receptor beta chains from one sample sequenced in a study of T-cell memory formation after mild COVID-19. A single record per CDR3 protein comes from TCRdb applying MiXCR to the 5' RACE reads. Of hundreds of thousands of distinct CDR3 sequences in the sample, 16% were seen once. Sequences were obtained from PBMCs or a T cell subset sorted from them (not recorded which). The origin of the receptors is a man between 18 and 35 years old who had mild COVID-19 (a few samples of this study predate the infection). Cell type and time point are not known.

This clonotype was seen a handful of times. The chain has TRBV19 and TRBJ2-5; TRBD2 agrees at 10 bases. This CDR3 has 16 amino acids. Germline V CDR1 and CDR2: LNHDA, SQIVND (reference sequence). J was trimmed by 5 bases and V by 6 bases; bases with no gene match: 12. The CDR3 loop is CASRGARLAGIETQYF. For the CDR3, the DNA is TGTGCCAGTAGAGGGGCGAGACTAGCGGGTATTGAGACCCAGTACTTC.

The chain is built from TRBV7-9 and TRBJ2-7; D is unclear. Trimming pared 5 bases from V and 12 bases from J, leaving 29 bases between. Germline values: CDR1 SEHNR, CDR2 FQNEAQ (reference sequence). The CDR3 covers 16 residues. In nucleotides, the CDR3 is TGTGCCAGCAGCCCCCTTCGTGTCTATAGGGCTCCATGCGGGTACGTC. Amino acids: CASSPLRVYRAPCGYV.

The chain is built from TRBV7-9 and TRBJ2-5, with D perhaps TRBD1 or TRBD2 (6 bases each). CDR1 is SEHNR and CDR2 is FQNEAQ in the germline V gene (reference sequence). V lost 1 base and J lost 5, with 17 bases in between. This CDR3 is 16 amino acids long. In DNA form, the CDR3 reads TGTGCCAGCAGCTTAGGCGGGACAAACGACGGGGAGACCCAGTACTTC. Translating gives CASSLGGTNDGETQYF.

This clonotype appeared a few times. Here the CDR3 reads CASTRDSYGYTF. In DNA form, the CDR3 reads TGTGCCAGCACTCGGGACAGCTATGGCTACACCTTC. The rearrangement uses TRBV6-1 and TRBJ1-2, with 7 bases identical to TRBD1. Looked up from germline, CDR1 is MNHNS and CDR2 is SASEGT. The CDR3 totals 12 residues. Germline trimming cut 7 bases from V and 4 bases from J; bases unmatched to any gene: 3.

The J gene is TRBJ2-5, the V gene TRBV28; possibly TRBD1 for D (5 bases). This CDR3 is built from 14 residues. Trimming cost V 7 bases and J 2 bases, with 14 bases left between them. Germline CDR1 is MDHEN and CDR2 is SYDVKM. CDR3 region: CASTGHVLQETQYF. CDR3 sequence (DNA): TGTGCCAGCACCGGACATGTCCTACAAGAGACCCAGTACTTC.

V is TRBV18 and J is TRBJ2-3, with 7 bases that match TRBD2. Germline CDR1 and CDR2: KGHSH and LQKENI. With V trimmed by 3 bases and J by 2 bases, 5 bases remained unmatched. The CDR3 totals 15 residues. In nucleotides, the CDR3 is TGTGCCAGCTCACCGGGAGGGGCAACCACAGATACGCAGTATTTT. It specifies CASSPGGATTDTQYF.

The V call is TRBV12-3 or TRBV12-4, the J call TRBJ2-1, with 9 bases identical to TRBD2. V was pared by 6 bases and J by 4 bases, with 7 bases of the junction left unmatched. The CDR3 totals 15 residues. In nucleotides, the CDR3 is TGTGCCAGCAGAACAGCTAGCGGGGCTTACAATGAGCAGTTCTTC. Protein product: CASRTASGAYNEQFF.

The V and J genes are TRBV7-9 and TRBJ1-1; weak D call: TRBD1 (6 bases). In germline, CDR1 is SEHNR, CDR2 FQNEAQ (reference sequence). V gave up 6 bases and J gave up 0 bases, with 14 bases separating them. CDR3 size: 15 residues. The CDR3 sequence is CASRNMQGMNTEAFF. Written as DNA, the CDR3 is TGTGCCAGCAGAAATATGCAGGGGATGAACACTGAAGCTTTCTTT.

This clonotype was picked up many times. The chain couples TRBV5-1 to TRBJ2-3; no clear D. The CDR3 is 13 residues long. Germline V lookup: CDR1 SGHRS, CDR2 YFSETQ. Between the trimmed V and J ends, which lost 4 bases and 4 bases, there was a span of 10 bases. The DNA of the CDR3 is TGCGCCAGCAGCGCGCCGGGTGCAGATACGCAGTATTTT. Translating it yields CASSAPGADTQYF.

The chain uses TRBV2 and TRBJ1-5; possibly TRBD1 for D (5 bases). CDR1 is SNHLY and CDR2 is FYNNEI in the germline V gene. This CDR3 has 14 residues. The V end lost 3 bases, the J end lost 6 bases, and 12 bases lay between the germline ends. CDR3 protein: CASSDREGGQPQHF. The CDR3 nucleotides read TGTGCCAGCAGTGACAGGGAGGGTGGTCAGCCCCAGCATTTT. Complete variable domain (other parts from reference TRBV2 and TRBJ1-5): EPEVTQTPSHQVTQMGQEVILRCVPISNHLYFYWYRQILGQKVEFLVSFYNNEISEKSEIFDDQFSVERPDGSNFTLKIRSTKLEDSAMYFCASSDREGGQPQHFGDGTRLSIL.

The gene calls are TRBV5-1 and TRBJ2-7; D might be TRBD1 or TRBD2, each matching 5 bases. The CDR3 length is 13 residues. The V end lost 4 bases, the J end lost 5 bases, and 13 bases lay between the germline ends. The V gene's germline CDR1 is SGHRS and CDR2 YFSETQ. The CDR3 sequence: CASSPGYSDEQYF. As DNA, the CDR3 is TGCGCCAGCAGCCCAGGGTATAGCGACGAGCAGTACTTC.

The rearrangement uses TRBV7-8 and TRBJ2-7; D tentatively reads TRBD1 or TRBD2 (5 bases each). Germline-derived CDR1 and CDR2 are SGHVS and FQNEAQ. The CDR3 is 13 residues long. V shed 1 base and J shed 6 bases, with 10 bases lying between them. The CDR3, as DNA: TGTGCCAGCAGCTTAGGGGGGAGCCTCGAGCAGTACTTC. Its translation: CASSLGGSLEQYF.

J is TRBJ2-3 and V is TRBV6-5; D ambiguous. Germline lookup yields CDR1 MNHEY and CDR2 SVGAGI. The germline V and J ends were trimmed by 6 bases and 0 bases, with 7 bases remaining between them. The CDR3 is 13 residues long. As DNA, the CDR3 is TGTGCCAGCAGAAAAACTAGCACAGATACGCAGTATTTT. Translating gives CASRKTSTDTQYF.

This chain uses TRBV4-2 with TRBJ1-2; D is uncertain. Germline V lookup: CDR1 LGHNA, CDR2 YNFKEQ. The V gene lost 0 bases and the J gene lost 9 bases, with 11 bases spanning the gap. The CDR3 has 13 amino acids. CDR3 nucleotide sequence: TGTGCCAGCAGCCAAGAGGTCCGTATAAGCTACACCTTC. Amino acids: CASSQEVRISYTF.

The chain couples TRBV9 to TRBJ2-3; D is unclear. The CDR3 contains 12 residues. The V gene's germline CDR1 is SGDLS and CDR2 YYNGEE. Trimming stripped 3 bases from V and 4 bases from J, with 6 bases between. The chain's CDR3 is CASSADADTQYF. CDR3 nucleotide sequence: TGTGCCAGCAGCGCCGACGCAGATACGCAGTATTTT.

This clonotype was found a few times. CDR3 residues: CASSEMEGSTEAFF. The CDR3 DNA sequence: TGTGCCAGCAGTGAAATGGAGGGTAGCACTGAAGCTTTCTTT. V is TRBV25-1 and J is TRBJ1-1; D is uncertain. The germline V gene encodes CDR1 MGHDK and CDR2 SYGVNS. The V end was cut by 2 bases, the J end by 4 bases, with 11 bases between. This CDR3 is built from 14 residues. Filled out from reference TRBV25-1 and TRBJ1-1, the complete variable domain reads EADIYQTPRYLVIGTGKKITLECSQTMGHDKMYWYQQDPGMELHLIHYSYGVNSTEKGDLSSESTVSRIRTEHFPLTLESARPSHTSQYLCASSEMEGSTEAFFGQGTRLTVV.

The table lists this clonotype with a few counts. The CDR3 spells CSVGDRGDQPQHF. The CDR3 DNA is TGCAGCGTTGGGGACAGGGGTGATCAGCCCCAGCATTTT. The rearrangement joins TRBV29-1 to TRBJ1-5; 10 nucleotides match TRBD1. The CDR3 is 13 amino acids. The trim removed 4 bases at V and 5 bases at J, leaving 2 bases unmatched. Germline V CDR1 and CDR2: SQVTM, ANQGSEA. Supplemented by reference TRBV29-1 and TRBJ1-5, the full variable domain reads SAVISQKPSRDICQRGTSLTIQCQVDSQVTMMFWYRQQPGQSLTLIATANQGSEATYESGFVIDKFPISRPNLTFSTLTVSNMSPEDSSIYLCSVGDRGDQPQHFGDGTRLSIL.

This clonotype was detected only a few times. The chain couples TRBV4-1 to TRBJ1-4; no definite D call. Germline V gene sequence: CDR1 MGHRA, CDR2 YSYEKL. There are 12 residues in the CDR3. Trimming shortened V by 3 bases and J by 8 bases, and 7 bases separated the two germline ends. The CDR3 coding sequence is TGCGCCAGCAGCCACCGGGTCGAAAAACTGTTTTTT. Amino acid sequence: CASSHRVEKLFF.

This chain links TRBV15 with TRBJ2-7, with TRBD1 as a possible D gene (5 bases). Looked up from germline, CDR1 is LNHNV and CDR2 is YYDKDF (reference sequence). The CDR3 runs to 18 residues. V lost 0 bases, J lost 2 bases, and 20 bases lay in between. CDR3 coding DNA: TGTGCCACCAGCAGAGATAGGCTAACAGGTACAACCCCCTACGAGCAGTACTTC. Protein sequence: CATSRDRLTGTTPYEQYF.